This T cell receptor beta chain was documented in a study of vaccination effects on CD4 cells after COVID-19. Study in general: The cohort was immunized with two doses of either the BNT162b2 or mRNA-1273 vaccine.

Here immunoSEQ multiplex PCR was the method, and the copy in TCRdb shows in-frame clones only, minus some. The data hold roughly 64,000 clones, with about two thirds observed a single time. CDR1 is SGHDN and CDR2 is FVKESK in the germline V gene. There are 14 residues in the CDR3. Trimming left V 4 bases short and J 8 bases short, with 16 bases between. The culture ran for nine to ten days, and then CD4+ T cells were isolated. As concerns this clone: What it recognizes is unknown.

The receptor was isolated from a human donor who had a prior SARS-CoV-2 infection. The chain joins TRBV14 to TRBJ2-3, with unresolved D. The sample in question was CD4+ T cells from PBMCs cultured without peptide, obtained before COVID-19 vaccination. The CDR3 region is CASSLYSRRGTQYF. CDR3 in DNA: TGTGCCAGCAGCCTTTATTCGAGACGAGGTACGCAGTATTTT.